This T cell receptor (beta chain) originates from a study of blood T cell repertoires in COVID-19. Study information: The United States, Italy and Spain provided the acute and convalescent COVID-19 samples.

Assay used: immunoSEQ multiplex PCR; TCRdb lists only in-frame clones, some missing. The table has tens of thousands of clones, 85% to 90% seen once. V was shortened by 8 bases and J by 0 bases, with 12 bases between the two germline ends. Germline lookup yields CDR1 MNHNY and CDR2 SVGAGI (reference sequence). The CDR3 totals 14 residues. The sequence was obtained from a man aged 60 to 69 with acute or convalescent COVID-19. The chain recombines TRBV6-6 with TRBJ2-3; possibly TRBD2 for D (5 bases). Source material: peripheral blood. As DNA, the CDR3 is TGTGCCAGCCTTGGACTTTTTAGCACAGATACGCAGTATTTT. Its translation is CASLGLFSTDTQYF.